This T cell receptor beta chain derives from a study of CD8 T cells in Susac syndrome. The authors sequenced TCR beta from blood CD8+ and CD4+ T cells. Treatment-naive patients with stable or active relapsing-remitting disease served as multiple sclerosis controls. Negative isolation yielded CD4+ and CD8+ T cells, and FACS enriched TEMRA cells. It was with random hexamers that roughly 0.45 to 1 ug RNA was reverse transcribed. immunoSEQ multiplex PCR amplified TCR beta CDR3 across 54 Vbeta, 13 Jbeta. TCRdb independently ran MiXCR on the immunoSEQ multiplex PCR reads; one entry per CDR3 protein. The data show over 150,000 distinct CDR3 sequences, with under 95% seen just once and roughly 0.098% held by the top ten. Source material: CD4+ T cells from PBMCs. This receptor was obtained from a human donor with multiple sclerosis.

CDR3 protein: CASARGWGYEQYF. In DNA form, the CDR3 reads TGTGCCAGCGCACGTGGTTGGGGGTACGAGCAGTACTTC. The V gene is TRBV18, the J gene TRBJ2-7; D is perhaps TRBD1 or TRBD2 (5 bases each). V lost 8 bases, J lost 4 bases, and 15 bases lay in between. Per the germline V gene, CDR1 is KGHSH and CDR2 is LQKENI. This CDR3 has 13 amino acids.